The clone carrying this T cell receptor beta chain was seen many times. This sample stems from a study of T cells in Graves' hyperthyroidism and ophthalmopathy. Researchers took RNA transcripts and amplified the TCR beta CDR3 regions from them. The HTBI primer set served for first-round RT-PCR of the TCR CDR3. TCRdb re-derived calls from the multiplex PCR reads in MiXCR, one entry per CDR3 protein. The table lists fewer than 350,000 distinct CDR3 sequences, approximately 14% of them singletons. Germline V gene data show CDR1 as MNHEY and CDR2 as SMNVEV (reference sequence). This CDR3 is built from 16 residues. V lost 5 bases to trimming and J lost 1 base; unmatched junction nucleotides: 8.

Sequencing input: blood. The source is a woman in her thirties or forties with Graves' hyperthyroidism. The chain carries TRBV27 and TRBJ2-1, with TRBD2 identical over 7 bases. The CDR3 nucleotides are TGTGCCAGCAGTCTCACCGGCGGGAGTTCCTACAATGAGCAGTTCTTC. It yields the protein CASSLTGGSSYNEQFF.